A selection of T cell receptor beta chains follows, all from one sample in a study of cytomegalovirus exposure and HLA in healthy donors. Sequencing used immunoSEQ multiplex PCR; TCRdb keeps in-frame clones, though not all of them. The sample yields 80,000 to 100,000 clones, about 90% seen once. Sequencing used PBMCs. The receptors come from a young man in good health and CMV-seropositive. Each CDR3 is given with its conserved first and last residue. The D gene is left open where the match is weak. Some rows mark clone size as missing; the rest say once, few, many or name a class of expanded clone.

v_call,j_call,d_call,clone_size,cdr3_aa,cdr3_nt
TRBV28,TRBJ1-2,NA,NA,CASSLYQGVNYGYTF,TGTGCCAGCAGTTTATACCAAGGGGTCAACTATGGCTACACCTTC
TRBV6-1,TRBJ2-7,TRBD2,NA,CASSGGLAGDYEQYF,TGTGCCAGCAGTGGGGGACTAGCGGGAGACTACGAGCAGTACTTC
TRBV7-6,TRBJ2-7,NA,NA,CASSASEGYEQYF,TGTGCCAGCAGCGCCTCGGAGGGCTACGAGCAGTACTTC
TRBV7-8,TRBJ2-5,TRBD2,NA,CASIPEEREGVGETQYF,TGTGCCAGCATCCCGGAAGAGCGGGAGGGCGTAGGAGAGACCCAGTACTTC
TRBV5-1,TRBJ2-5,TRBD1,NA,CASSPQGDRVETQYF,TGCGCCAGCAGCCCCCAGGGGGACAGGGTTGAGACCCAGTACTTC
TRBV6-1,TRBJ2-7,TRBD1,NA,CASSDTGTGGDEQYF,TGTGCCAGCAGTGATACCGGGACAGGGGGCGACGAGCAGTACTTC
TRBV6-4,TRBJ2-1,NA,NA,CASSEGGAGNEQFF,TGTGCCAGCAGTGAGGGCGGGGCGGGGAATGAGCAGTTCTTC
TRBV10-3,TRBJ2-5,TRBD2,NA,CAIRTSEQETQYF,TGTGCCATCAGGACTAGCGAACAAGAGACCCAGTACTTC
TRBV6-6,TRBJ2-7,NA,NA,CASSYTKRGTSYEQYF,TGTGCCAGCAGTTACACTAAGAGAGGGACATCCTACGAGCAGTACTTC
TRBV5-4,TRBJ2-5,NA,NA,CASSLTGTQETQYF,TGTGCCAGCAGCTTGACGGGAACCCAAGAGACCCAGTACTTC
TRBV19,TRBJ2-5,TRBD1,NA,CASAGQGQETQYF,TGTGCCAGTGCCGGACAGGGCCAAGAGACCCAGTACTTC
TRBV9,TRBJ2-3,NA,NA,CASSLNSPPTDTQYF,TGTGCCAGCAGCCTCAACTCGCCCCCCACAGATACGCAGTATTTT
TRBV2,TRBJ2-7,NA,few,CASSYTTGTTEQYF,TGTGCCAGCAGTTACACTACAGGGACTACAGAGCAGTACTTC
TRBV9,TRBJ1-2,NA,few,CASSAPSNRNNYGYTF,TGTGCCAGCAGCGCCCCTTCTAACAGGAACAACTATGGCTACACCTTC
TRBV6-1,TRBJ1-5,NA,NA,CASSELGQSNQPQHF,TGTGCCAGCAGTGAACTAGGACAAAGCAATCAGCCCCAGCATTTT
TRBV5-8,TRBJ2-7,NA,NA,CASTFLARKEVSEQYF,TGTGCCAGCACTTTTCTAGCCCGGAAGGAGGTTAGTGAGCAGTACTTC
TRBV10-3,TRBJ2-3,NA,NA,CAISVQGGTDTQYF,TGTGCCATCAGTGTACAGGGTGGAACAGATACGCAGTATTTT
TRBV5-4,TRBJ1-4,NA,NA,CASSFRQNNEKLFF,TGTGCCAGCAGCTTTCGACAGAATAATGAAAAACTGTTTTTT
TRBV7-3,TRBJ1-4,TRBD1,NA,CASSLKGADNEKLFF,TGTGCCAGCAGCTTAAAGGGGGCGGATAATGAAAAACTGTTTTTT
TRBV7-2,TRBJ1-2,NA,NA,CASSGGTTGANYGYTF,TGTGCCAGCAGCGGAGGCACGACAGGAGCTAACTATGGCTACACCTTC
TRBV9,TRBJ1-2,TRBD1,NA,CASSIRDSSYTF,TGTGCCAGCAGCATACGGGACAGCTCCTACACCTTC
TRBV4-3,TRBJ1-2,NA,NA,CASSQDQGDGYTF,TGCGCCAGCAGCCAAGATCAAGGGGATGGCTACACCTTC
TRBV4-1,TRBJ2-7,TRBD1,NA,CASSQFYSGQHYEQYF,TGCGCCAGCAGCCAATTTTACTCGGGACAGCACTACGAGCAGTACTTC
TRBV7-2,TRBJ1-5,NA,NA,CASSFFGVDQPQHF,TGTGCCAGCAGCTTTTTCGGGGTCGATCAGCCCCAGCATTTT
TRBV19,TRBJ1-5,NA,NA,CASTQGFGNQPQHF,TGTGCCAGTACTCAGGGATTTGGCAATCAGCCCCAGCATTTT
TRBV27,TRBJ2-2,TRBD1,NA,CASLQSRDRDTGELFF,TGTGCCAGCCTTCAATCACGGGACAGGGACACCGGGGAGCTGTTTTTT
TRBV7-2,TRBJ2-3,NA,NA,CASSLGGQADTQYF,TGTGCCAGCAGCTTAGGGGGCCAGGCAGATACGCAGTATTTT
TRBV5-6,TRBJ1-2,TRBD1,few,CASSPGTGGLGGYTF,TGTGCCAGCAGCCCCGGGACAGGGGGCCTCGGTGGCTACACCTTC
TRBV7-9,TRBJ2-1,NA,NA,CASSPSGAEYNEQFF,TGTGCCAGCAGCCCCTCGGGAGCGGAATACAATGAGCAGTTCTTC
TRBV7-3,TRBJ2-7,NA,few,CASSHTIGVYEQYF,TGTGCCAGCAGCCACACGATAGGGGTCTACGAGCAGTACTTC
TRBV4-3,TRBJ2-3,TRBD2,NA,CASSQSSGGTWADTQYF,TGCGCCAGCAGCCAGTCTAGCGGGGGGACCTGGGCAGATACGCAGTATTTT
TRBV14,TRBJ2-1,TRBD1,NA,CASSQHSGTGSDEQFF,TGTGCCAGCAGCCAACATTCCGGGACAGGGTCAGATGAGCAGTTCTTC
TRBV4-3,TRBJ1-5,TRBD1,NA,CASRVGTASNQPQHF,TGCGCCAGCAGGGTGGGGACAGCGAGCAATCAGCCCCAGCATTTT
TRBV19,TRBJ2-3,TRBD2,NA,CASGTSGTIDTQYF,TGTGCCAGTGGGACTAGCGGGACTATCGATACGCAGTATTTT
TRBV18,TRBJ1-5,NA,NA,CASSLTLGQDNQPQHF,TGTGCCAGCTCACTGACTCTGGGGCAGGACAATCAGCCCCAGCATTTT
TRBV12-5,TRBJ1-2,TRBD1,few,CASGFSLTGPFYGYTF,TGTGCTAGTGGTTTCTCCCTGACAGGGCCCTTCTATGGCTACACCTTC
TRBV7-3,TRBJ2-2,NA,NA,CASSLRFHDGELFF,TGTGCCAGCAGCTTGCGATTTCATGACGGGGAGCTGTTTTTT
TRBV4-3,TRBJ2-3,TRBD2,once,CASSQDFQSGRIFDTQYF,TGCGCCAGCAGCCAAGATTTTCAAAGCGGGAGAATTTTTGATACGCAGTATTTT
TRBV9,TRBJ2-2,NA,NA,CASGREFGELFF,TGTGCCAGCGGCAGGGAATTCGGGGAGCTGTTTTTT
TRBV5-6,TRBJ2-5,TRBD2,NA,CASSLLYGGYGVETQYF,TGTGCCAGCAGCTTGCTTTACGGGGGGTACGGGGTAGAGACCCAGTACTTC
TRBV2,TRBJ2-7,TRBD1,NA,CAIAARTGLSYEQYF,TGTGCCATTGCAGCTCGGACAGGTCTCTCCTACGAGCAGTACTTC
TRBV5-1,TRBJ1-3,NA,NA,CASSLAGLNSGNTIYF,TGCGCCAGCAGCTTGGCGGGACTGAACTCTGGAAACACCATATATTTT
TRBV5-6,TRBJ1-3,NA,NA,CASSPTPGILENTIYF,TGTGCCAGCAGCCCGACCCCGGGGATATTAGAAAACACCATATATTTT
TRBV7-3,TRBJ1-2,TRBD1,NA,CASSLSGGANYGYTF,TGTGCCAGCAGCTTATCAGGGGGCGCGAACTATGGCTACACCTTC
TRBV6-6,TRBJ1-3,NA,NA,CASTPEAGNTIYF,TGTGCCAGCACCCCCGAGGCAGGAAACACCATATATTTT
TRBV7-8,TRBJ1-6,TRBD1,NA,CASSYQGQANSPLHF,TGTGCCAGCAGCTACCAAGGACAGGCGAATTCACCCCTCCACTTT
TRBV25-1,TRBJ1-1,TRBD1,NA,CASSDNRGQSTEAFF,TGTGCCAGCAGTGATAACAGGGGGCAAAGCACTGAAGCTTTCTTT
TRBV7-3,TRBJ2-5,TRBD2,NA,CASSPGLNQETQYF,TGTGCCAGCAGCCCGGGACTAAACCAAGAGACCCAGTACTTC
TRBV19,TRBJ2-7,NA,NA,CASSSRDNSYEQYF,TGTGCCAGTAGTAGCCGGGACAACTCCTACGAGCAGTACTTC
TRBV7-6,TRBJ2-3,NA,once,CASSLVGGSYTDTQYF,TGTGCCAGCAGCTTAGTTGGGGGGTCTTACACAGATACGCAGTATTTT
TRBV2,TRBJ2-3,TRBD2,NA,CASKYVSGGDTQYF,TGTGCCAGCAAGTACGTTAGCGGGGGAGATACGCAGTATTTT
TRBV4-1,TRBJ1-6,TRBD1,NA,CASSQGTGGRSPLHF,TGCGCCAGCAGCCAAGGGACAGGGGGTCGATCACCCCTCCACTTT
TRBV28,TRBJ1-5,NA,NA,CASVGPTENQPQHF,TGTGCCAGCGTTGGCCCGACAGAAAATCAGCCCCAGCATTTT